The 30 T cell receptor beta chains below come from one sample, sequenced in a study of regulatory T cells in long-lasting Graves disease. Time point indicated: newly diagnosed GD, antithyroid drugs for less than 3 months. The TCR library was made from RNA extracted from PBMCs. TCR beta libraries were built with iRepertoire HTBI primers and Arm-PCR of CDR3 regions. TCRdb processed the multiplex PCR reads anew with MiXCR; each CDR3 protein has one entry. The table records about 470,000 distinct CDR3 sequences, around 16% of them present only once. The data were also submitted as part of a second study, on T cells in Graves' hyperthyroidism and ophthalmopathy.

Sequencing was performed on peripheral blood mononuclear cells (PBMCs), taken at new diagnosis, from a patient treated with antithyroid drugs. These receptors were obtained from a man aged 40-55 years with Graves disease.

This clonotype appeared many times. The chain carries TRBV5-1 and TRBJ1-1; D ambiguous. The V gene lost 4 bases and the J gene lost 0 bases, with 10 bases spanning the gap. This CDR3 has 14 amino acids. The germline CDR1 and CDR2 sequences are SGHRS and YFSETQ. The CDR3 spells CASSLRVMNTEAFF. CDR3 nucleotide sequence: TGCGCCAGCAGCCTGAGGGTGATGAACACTGAAGCTTTCTTT.

At least ten counts were recorded for this clonotype. The J gene is TRBJ2-7, the V gene TRBV28; no clear D. The CDR3 consists of 12 residues. Trimming shortened V by 5 bases and J by 2 bases, and 7 bases separated the two germline ends. Germline loops: CDR1 MDHEN, CDR2 SYDVKM. In nucleotides, the CDR3 is TGTGCCAGCAGTGACGACACCTACGAGCAGTACTTC. The encoded protein is CASSDDTYEQYF.

This clonotype turned up a few times. This chain links TRBV6-1 with TRBJ2-5; TRBD2 agrees at 13 bases. The CDR3 spans 19 residues. V shed 9 bases, J shed 4 bases, and the junction held 20 bases outside the gene matches. Germline V gene lookup returns CDR1 MNHNS and CDR2 SASEGT. The CDR3 coding sequence is TGTGCCAGTCTCGAGGTTCTGGGAGGGACTAGCGGGACCCCAGAGACCCAGTACTTC. It is translated as CASLEVLGGTSGTPETQYF.

This clonotype was detected only a few times. The rearrangement uses TRBV10-3 and TRBJ2-3, with TRBD2 matching 9 bases. Germline V lookup: CDR1 ENHRY, CDR2 SYGVKD. There are 13 residues in the CDR3. V lost 9 bases and J lost 2; bases outside the gene matches: 3. For the CDR3, the DNA is TGTGCCATAAGACTAGCGGTCACAGATACGCAGTATTTT. Its translation: CAIRLAVTDTQYF.

V and J are TRBV29-1 and TRBJ1-2; perhaps TRBD1 as D (5 bases). Germline CDR1 SQVTM, CDR2 ANQGSEA. With 6 bases removed from V and 10 bases from J, the gap between germline ends came to 9 bases. The CDR3 extends over 9 amino acids. The CDR3 sequence is CSVEGPYTF. The CDR3 DNA is TGCAGCGTCGAGGGGCCCTACACCTTC.

This clonotype was picked up many times. This rearrangement joins TRBV28 to TRBJ2-7; TRBD1 might be the D (6 bases). CDR3 length: 13 residues. Deletions cut 8 bases from V and 4 bases from J, with 15 bases between. Germline-derived CDR1 and CDR2 are MDHEN and SYDVKM. CDR3 coding DNA: TGTGCCAGCTTACAACAGGGACGGTACGAGCAGTACTTC. Amino acids: CASLQQGRYEQYF.

This clonotype was counted at least ten times. The chain recombines TRBV28 with TRBJ1-1; D might be TRBD1 (5 bases). Deletions cut 4 bases from V and 8 bases from J, with 11 bases between. The CDR3 covers 12 residues. In germline, CDR1 is MDHEN, CDR2 SYDVKM. The CDR3 DNA sequence: TGTGCCAGCAGTTATCGGGGCAGGGAAGCTTTCTTT. Amino acid sequence: CASSYRGREAFF.

This clonotype was detected many times. The chain recombines TRBV12-3 or TRBV12-4 with TRBJ2-1; a weak D match, TRBD2 (7 bases). V lost 3 bases and J 7 bases, leaving 16 bases between the germline ends. The CDR3 totals 15 residues. As DNA, the CDR3 is TGTGCCAGCAGTTTTTTGAAGGGGGGGAGAAATGAGCAGTTCTTC. It translates to CASSFLKGGRNEQFF.

About this clonotype: This may arise from a read error, as a much more abundant clone is one base away. The chain links TRBV28 to TRBJ1-6; D not resolved. V lost 3 bases and J 3 bases, leaving 9 bases between the germline ends. The germline gives CDR1 MDHEN, CDR2 SYDVKM. The CDR3 spans 15 residues. The CDR3 protein is CASSLEADYNSPLHF. In nucleotides, the CDR3 is TGTGCCAGCAGTTTGGAGGCAGACTATAATTCACCCCTCCACTTT. Looking up the rest from reference TRBV28 and TRBJ1-6 gives the full variable domain: DVKVTQSSRYLVKRTGEKVFLECVQDMDHENMFWYRQDPGLGLRLIYFSYDVKMKEKGDIPEGYSVSREKKERFSLILESASTNQTSMYLCASSLEADYNSPLHFGNGTRLTVT.

This clonotype was detected only a few times. The V gene is TRBV6-2 or TRBV6-3, the J gene TRBJ2-7, with no clear D. Germline assignment: CDR1 MNHEY and CDR2 SVGEGT. The V end was cut by 5 bases, the J end by 6 bases, with 17 bases between. The CDR3 runs 14 residues. This chain's CDR3 is CASSVFSSGGEQYF. For the CDR3, the DNA is TGTGCCAGCAGTGTGTTCAGCTCAGGTGGCGAGCAGTACTTC.

A word on this clonotype: A read error may explain this, as a much larger clone is one base away. This rearrangement joins TRBV28 to TRBJ2-7, with no clear D. V was shortened by 11 bases and J by 3 bases, with 11 bases between the two germline ends. Germline CDR1 and CDR2: MDHEN and SYDVKM. The CDR3 length is 11 residues. CDR3 DNA: TGTGCCGGCACGTCGAACTACGAGCAGTACTTC. This gives the protein CAGTSNYEQYF.

At least ten counts were recorded for this clonotype. The chain is built from TRBV24-1 and TRBJ2-3; D may correspond to TRBD1 or TRBD2 (5 bases each). Trimming left V 4 bases short and J 0 bases short, with 16 bases between. Germline loops: CDR1 KGHDR, CDR2 SFDVKD. This CDR3 region has 17 residues. CDR3 bases: TGTGCCACCAGTGACAGATCCGGGACCGAGAGCACAGATACGCAGTATTTT. This gives the protein CATSDRSGTESTDTQYF.

This clonotype has ten or more counts. V is TRBV20-1 and J is TRBJ2-7; 12 bases match TRBD2. V was clipped by 6 bases and J by 4 bases; unmatched bases: 7. From germline, CDR1 is DFQATT and CDR2 SNEGSKA (reference sequence). The CDR3 is made up of 14 amino acids. The CDR3 protein is CSAIGLAGSYEQYF. DNA for the CDR3: TGCAGTGCCATTGGACTAGCGGGAAGTTACGAGCAGTACTTC.

This clonotype was recorded a few times. The genes are TRBV2 and TRBJ1-4; D is uncertain. The germline CDR1 and CDR2 sequences are SNHLY and FYNNEI. The V end was cut by 8 bases, the J end by 0 bases, with 7 bases between. The CDR3 runs 13 residues. The CDR3 coding sequence is TGTGCCAGCCTAGATGCAACTAATGAAAAACTGTTTTTT. Amino acids: CASLDATNEKLFF. The full variable domain, completed using reference TRBV2 and TRBJ1-4, is EPEVTQTPSHQVTQMGQEVILRCVPISNHLYFYWYRQILGQKVEFLVSFYNNEISEKSEIFDDQFSVERPDGSNFTLKIRSTKLEDSAMYFCASLDATNEKLFFGSGTQLSVL.

There are many counts of this clonotype. The J gene is TRBJ2-1, the V gene TRBV7-2, with TRBD1 identical over 12 bases. The CDR3 runs to 16 residues. Germline-derived CDR1 and CDR2 are SGHTA and FQGNSA. J gave up 8 bases and V 2 bases, and 7 bases lay outside the gene matches. The DNA of the CDR3 is TGTGCCAGCAGCTTAAAAGGGACAGGGGGCGGTTATGAGCAGTTCTTC. Translation: CASSLKGTGGGYEQFF. Supplemented by reference TRBV7-2 and TRBJ2-1, the full variable domain reads GAGVSQSPSNKVTEKGKDVELRCDPISGHTALYWYRQSLGQGLEFLIYFQGNSAPDKSGLPSDRFSAERTGGSVSTLTIQRTQQEDSAVYLCASSLKGTGGGYEQFFGPGTRLTVL.

This clonotype was seen a handful of times. CDR3 protein: CASSLDLQGVYNEQFF. The DNA for the CDR3 is TGTGCCAGCAGCTTAGATCTACAGGGGGTCTACAATGAGCAGTTCTTC. The chain combines TRBV11-3 with TRBJ2-1; 8 nucleotides match TRBD1. Trimming at V came to 0 bases and at J to 3 bases, leaving 4 bases not matched to a gene. The CDR3 has 16 amino acids. The V gene's germline CDR1 is SGHNT and CDR2 YENEEA.

This clonotype has a count of ten or more. The chain couples TRBV28 to TRBJ1-2; 7 bases fit TRBD1. Germline CDR1 and CDR2: MDHEN and SYDVKM. The V segment lost 3 bases and the J segment 0 bases; nucleotides outside the gene matches: 4. The CDR3 runs to 15 residues. CDR3 bases: TGTGCCAGCAGTTTTCCCGACAGGGCTAACTATGGCTACACCTTC. Protein: CASSFPDRANYGYTF.

The V gene is TRBV5-6, the J gene TRBJ2-1; D ambiguous. This CDR3 is 15 amino acids long. The V and J ends lost 3 bases and 6 bases respectively, with 16 bases between them. Germline CDR1 SGHDT, CDR2 YYEEEE. CDR3 loop: CASSSGPFLGNEQFF. CDR3 sequence (DNA): TGTGCCAGCAGCTCCGGGCCCTTCCTGGGCAATGAGCAGTTCTTC.

This clonotype was observed many times. The chain combines TRBV20-1 with TRBJ2-5; 9 positions match TRBD2. Germline V lookup: CDR1 DFQATT, CDR2 SNEGSKA (reference sequence). V was pared by 2 bases and J by 2 bases, with 6 bases of the junction left unmatched. The CDR3 extends over 15 amino acids. CDR3 nucleotides: TGCAGTGCTAGACTGCCGGCGGGGGGGCAAGAGACCCAGTACTTC. It translates to CSARLPAGGQETQYF.

This clonotype was counted at least ten times. The chain couples TRBV28 to TRBJ2-7; 11 positions agree with TRBD2. The CDR3 is 16 amino acids. The V gene end was trimmed by 6 bases and the J gene end by 4 bases; junction bases not matched to a gene: 11. Germline V gene lookup returns CDR1 MDHEN and CDR2 SYDVKM. CDR3 DNA: TGTGCCAGCAGGTCACCGGGACTAGCGGAGAAGTACGAGCAGTACTTC. Amino acid sequence: CASRSPGLAEKYEQYF.

This clonotype was picked up many times. The chain employs TRBV12-3 or TRBV12-4 and TRBJ2-7; 8 bases agree with TRBD2. The V segment lost 2 bases and the J segment 2 bases; nucleotides outside the gene matches: 2. CDR3 length: 14 residues. The CDR3 DNA follows: TGTGCCAGCAGTTTAACGGGACTAGCCTACGAGCAGTACTTC. This encodes CASSLTGLAYEQYF.

This clonotype was seen more than once but under ten times. The V and J genes are TRBV7-2 and TRBJ2-7; 9 nucleotides agree with TRBD1. Germline CDR1 and CDR2: SGHTA and FQGNSA. The V segment lost 6 bases and the J segment 3 bases; nucleotides outside the gene matches: 9. The CDR3 runs 15 residues. For the CDR3, the DNA is TGTGCCAGCAGTATAGTAGGGACAGGGATCTACGAGCAGTACTTC. Its translation is CASSIVGTGIYEQYF.

As concerns this clonotype: A much larger clone lies a single base off, so this may be a read error. This chain uses TRBV24-1 with TRBJ1-2; 7 bases map to TRBD1. The CDR3 is made up of 17 amino acids. J gave up 8 bases and V 4 bases, and 18 bases lay outside the gene matches. CDR1 and CDR2 (germline): KGHDR, SFDVKD. CDR3 amino acids: CATSDQGRGGRGEGYTF. Here the CDR3 DNA reads TGTGCCACCAGTGACCAGGGGCGAGGTGGCAGGGGGGAAGGCTACACCTTC.

The V and J genes are TRBV24-1 and TRBJ2-3, with D perhaps TRBD1 or TRBD2 (5 bases each). Deletions cut 3 bases from V and 0 bases from J, with 15 bases between. From germline, CDR1 is KGHDR and CDR2 SFDVKD. The length of the CDR3 is 17 residues. The CDR3 coding sequence is TGTGCCACCAGTGATCCGAGTCCGGGGCTTAGCACAGATACGCAGTATTTT. This codes for CATSDPSPGLSTDTQYF.

A few counts support this clonotype. CDR3 coding DNA: TGTGCCAGTAGTTCTCGGGGGGCGAACAATGAGCAGTTCTTC. Amino acids: CASSSRGANNEQFF. The chain combines TRBV19 with TRBJ2-1, with D tentatively TRBD2 (7 bases). Germline V gives CDR1 LNHDA, CDR2 SQIVND (reference sequence). The CDR3 contains 14 residues. The germline V and J ends were trimmed by 5 bases and 5 bases, with 13 bases remaining between them.

This clonotype has a handful of counts. The V gene is TRBV29-1, the J gene TRBJ1-2, with D unresolved. With 3 bases removed from V and 4 bases from J, the gap between germline ends came to 12 bases. Germline CDR1 and CDR2: SQVTM and ANQGSEA. This CDR3 has 13 residues. The CDR3 protein is CSVDTGSSYGYTF. DNA for the CDR3: TGCAGCGTTGATACGGGGTCGAGCTATGGCTACACCTTC.

This clonotype was detected many times. The V call is TRBV2, the J call TRBJ2-7; a possible D gene is TRBD2 (5 bases). CDR3 length: 14 residues. Germline CDR1 is SNHLY and CDR2 is FYNNEI. Trimming shortened V by 7 bases and J by 6 bases, and 19 bases separated the two germline ends. CDR3 DNA: TGTGCCAGCACCCTTTTGGGAGCGGACGCCGAGCAGTACTTC. Protein: CASTLLGADAEQYF. The entire variable domain, with the rest obtained from reference TRBV2 and TRBJ2-7, is as follows: EPEVTQTPSHQVTQMGQEVILRCVPISNHLYFYWYRQILGQKVEFLVSFYNNEISEKSEIFDDQFSVERPDGSNFTLKIRSTKLEDSAMYFCASTLLGADAEQYFGPGTRLTVT.

This clonotype was observed at least ten times. The V and J genes are TRBV18 and TRBJ1-6; 9 bases fit TRBD1. V was clipped by 6 bases and J by 8 bases; unmatched bases: 8. Germline assignment: CDR1 KGHSH and CDR2 LQKENI. This CDR3 is 15 amino acids long. The CDR3 nucleotides are TGTGCCAGCTCTCGTTTACGACAGGGGGATTCACCCCTCCACTTT. Protein: CASSRLRQGDSPLHF.

This clonotype came up a few times. The gene calls are TRBV15 and TRBJ2-1, with D unclear. The V gene lost 5 bases and the J gene lost 1 base, with 6 bases spanning the gap. The CDR3 length is 13 residues. The germline V gene has CDR1 LNHNV and CDR2 YYDKDF (reference sequence). In nucleotides, the CDR3 is TGTGCCACCAGCGGGCGGTCCTACAATGAGCAGTTCTTC. It is translated as CATSGRSYNEQFF.

This clonotype occurred many times. The gene calls are TRBV20-1 and TRBJ2-1, with D unresolved. CDR3 length equals 14 residues. Per the germline V gene, CDR1 is DFQATT and CDR2 is SNEGSKA (reference sequence). V lost 4 bases to trimming and J lost 4 bases, with 14 bases between them. The DNA for the CDR3 is TGCAGTGCTAACCCCCCGACGGTGTACAATGAGCAGTTCTTC. Translation gives CSANPPTVYNEQFF.